This T cell receptor (beta chain) was observed in a study of memory CD4+ T cells and cytomegalovirus serostatus. Study-level background: Healthy Belgian adult donors included about 10 CMV-positive and some 24 CMV-negative people.

The CDR3 runs 13 residues. V shed 5 bases and J shed 5 bases, with 12 bases lying between them. The germline V gene encodes CDR1 SGHNT and CDR2 YENEEA. The study, taken as a whole, reports: About 40% of the roughly 160 known CMV-associated TCRbeta sequences appeared in CD4+ memory.

Turning to this clone: The antigen is unknown.

Single viable CD3+CD4+CD8-CD45RO+ cells were sorted as the memory CD4+ T cells. Serostatus was set by detecting CMV pp150, pp28, p38, p52 IgG. Authors' analysis steps: After removing out-of-frame reads, under 2.5 million distinct TCRbeta sequences remained. Profiled with immunoSEQ multiplex PCR; TCRdb holds only in-frame clones, not every one. V, J and clone size derive from that table, while D and trimming were established from the DNA sequence. The sample consists of 85,000 to 100,000 clones, about four fifths of them appearing once. The TCR comes from an adult in good health and CMV-seropositive. Sequencing used memory CD4+ T cells from blood. The rearrangement uses TRBV11-3 and TRBJ2-5; D call uncertain. CDR3 sequence (DNA): TGTGCCAGCAGCAGTTCTGAGTGGGAGACCCAGTACTTC. Amino acid sequence: CASSSSEWETQYF. Full variable domain (remainder filled in from reference TRBV11-3 and TRBJ2-5): EAGVVQSPRYKIIEKKQPVAFWCNPISGHNTLYWYLQNLGQGPELLIRYENEEAVDDSQLPKDRFSAERLKGVDSTLKIQPAELGDSAVYLCASSSSEWETQYFGPGTRLLVL.